This T cell receptor (beta chain) was identified in a study of identifying expanded T cells in peripheral blood (dated by TCRdb to the late 2010s). Broadly, across the study: Four technical replicates, made by sequencing separate aliquots from the same pool of genomic DNA, were compared pairwise.

Details on this clone: Its cognate antigen has yet to be identified. Base qualities are missing; no much larger clone stands one base away.

The investigation overall reported the following: The authors expected that biological variance in healthy repertoires might rise further over much longer intervals, such as months to years. Across all healthy donors, variance in clone template counts between roughly two-week samples was found to increase significantly with total template count. Approximately 1.2 differentially abundant clones were flagged by the binomial model between technical replicates, whereas about 16.4 and 19 were flagged over approximately two weeks and four weeks, respectively. Across all healthy-donor time intervals, the beta-binomial model significantly lowered both the number of clones called differentially abundant and the false-positive rate.

During the collection period, no immune events, such as infections, were documented for the healthy donors. To calibrate time-dependent variance in a beta-binomial model of T-cell clone differential abundance, blood repertoires from healthy donors were used as a training cohort. The training cohort included 10 or so healthy donors, of whom 3 were female and 7 were male. The donors were between roughly 29 and 70 years old, with an average age of about 40 years. Whole blood was collected from each healthy donor at three time points spaced around 2 weeks apart and obtained from a commercial supplier. For immunosequencing, genomic DNA was extracted from unsorted whole blood. The immunoSEQ Assay, which uses bias-controlled multiplex PCR amplification of genomic DNA, was used to profile TCRbeta CDR3 regions. Turning to the authors' computational methods: The absolute abundance of each unique TCRbeta CDR3 region was quantified after sequences were collapsed and filtered. Differential abundance was tested with two models: a binomial (Fisher-equivalent) model and a beta-binomial model that adds time-dependent variance fitted from healthy donors. Clones with fewer than 5 combined templates were excluded, and clones with Benjamini-Hochberg FDR below 0.01 were called differentially abundant. Beta-binomial variance was modeled as a function of total template count across the two samples using the form v = (b*log(k)+a)^2. TCRdb carries this immuneACCESS record with in-frame sequences only. Its versions omit some clonotypes, under half of them owing to an unresolved V gene in the studies checked, with the rest unexplained. V and J calls and clone size are given by that table; D and trimming were obtained from the DNA. Present in this sample are roughly 92,000 clones, more than 75% of which were seen just once. Around 20% of the sample is held by the ten biggest clonotypes.

CDR1 and CDR2, per the germline V gene (reference sequence), are MNHEY and SMNVEV. The CDR3 spans 15 residues, from the cysteine through the phenylalanine. The read is trimmed to its CDR3 DNA, 45 bases read in frame from base 1. V and J are trimmed by 5 bases and 8 bases, and the gene matches miss 13 bases of the junction. This clonotype was obtained from a person aged 18-69 years in good health. The source material was blood. Here the chain combines TRBV27 and TRBJ2-3; 7 junctional bases match TRBD1. Here is the DNA: TGTGCCAGCAGTCCCGTACGGAACAGGGGAAGTACGCAGTATTTT. This codes for CASSPVRNRGSTQYF.